The 21 T cell receptor beta chains given below trace back to one sample, sequenced in a study of T cells expressing NK-cell markers. TCRdb reanalyzed the 5' RACE reads and collapses them to one entry per CDR3 protein, without DNA. This sample's clone table lists approximately 170,000 distinct CDR3 sequences. The specimen was blood T cells: a sorted CD56 or NKG2C T cell subset, CD4+ or CD8+ T cells, or bulk PBMC T cells (not recorded which). The receptors were gathered from a man aged 18 to 69 in good health.

J is TRBJ2-1 and V is TRBV4-2. The CDR3 covers 14 residues. Germline CDR1 is LGHNA and CDR2 is YNFKEQ. The CDR3: CASSQGSTYNEQFF.

This rearrangement joins TRBV7-9 to TRBJ2-5; there is no DNA to check the TCRdb D call of TRBD2. CDR1 is SEHNR, CDR2 FQNEAQ, per germline (reference sequence). This CDR3 has 15 residues. The CDR3 spells CASSPTGPNVETQYF.

V is TRBV20-1 and J is TRBJ2-7; with no DNA, the TCRdb D assignment of TRBD1 cannot be verified. This CDR3 comprises 15 residues. From germline, CDR1 is DFQATT and CDR2 SNEGSKA (reference sequence). The CDR3 here is CSARDRGRFPYEQYF.

The chain links TRBV5-1 to TRBJ1-6; the TCRdb D gene call, TRBD1, has no DNA to confirm it. Germline V gene sequence: CDR1 SGHRS, CDR2 YFSETQ. CDR3 length: 16 residues. This chain's CDR3 is CASSFRHLGANSPLHF.

This chain links TRBV9 with TRBJ1-1; the D call from TCRdb, TRBD1, cannot be confirmed without DNA. CDR3 size: 14 residues. CDR1 is SGDLS, CDR2 YYNGEE, per germline. This CDR3 is CASSVGGTGREAFF.

The chain recombines TRBV18 with TRBJ2-3. The germline V gene encodes CDR1 KGHSH and CDR2 LQKENI. The CDR3 is 14 residues long. The CDR3 sequence: CASSLAGSTDTQYF.

This sequence joins TRBV7-9 and TRBJ2-7; TCRdb calls TRBD1, which cannot be checked without DNA. The CDR3 loop spans 14 amino acids. CDR1 and CDR2 (germline): SEHNR, FQNEAQ (reference sequence). The chain's CDR3 is CASSNPQGSHEQYF.

The chain employs TRBV15 and TRBJ1-5. The CDR3 length is 16 residues. Germline CDR1 and CDR2: LNHNV and YYDKDF (reference sequence). The chain's CDR3 is CATSSSYYGSYQPQHF.

The CDR3 reads CASSSLAGDRYEQYF. The chain links TRBV7-2 to TRBJ2-7; TCRdb gives TRBD2 as the D gene, but with no DNA this cannot be confirmed. This CDR3 has 15 amino acids. Germline CDR1 reads SGHTA; CDR2 reads FQGNSA.

The chain recombines TRBV3-1 with TRBJ2-5; as DNA is missing, the TRBD2 call by TCRdb cannot be tested. Germline CDR1 is LGHDT and CDR2 is YNNKEL (reference sequence). This CDR3 comprises 15 residues. The CDR3 is CASSFGTSGVETQYF.

The chain joins TRBV5-6 to TRBJ2-3; the TCRdb D gene call, TRBD1, has no DNA to confirm it. CDR1 and CDR2 from the germline V gene are SGHDT and YYEEEE. The CDR3 sequence is 16 residues long. CDR3 residues: CASSYRQHPSTDTQYF.

V usage is TRBV13 and J usage is TRBJ2-3. The CDR3 sequence is 15 residues long. Germline CDR1 and CDR2: PRHDT and FYEKMQ (reference sequence). The CDR3 sequence: CASSSRFSLADTQYF. Supplemented by reference TRBV13 and TRBJ2-3, the full variable domain reads AAGVIQSPRHLIKEKRETATLKCYPIPRHDTVYWYQQGPGQDPQFLISFYEKMQSDKGSIPDRFSAQQFSDYHSELNMSSLELGDSALYFCASSSRFSLADTQYFGPGTRLTVL.

V gene TRBV23-1 combines with J gene TRBJ1-5; TCRdb reports TRBD1, a call that lacks DNA to check it against. TRBV23-1 is labeled an ORF, and its function is uncertain. This CDR3 is built from 15 residues. The CDR3 spells CASSQRQGNNQPQHF.

This sequence joins TRBV5-4 and TRBJ1-4; there is no DNA to check the TCRdb D call of TRBD1. Looked up from germline, CDR1 is SGHNT and CDR2 is YYREEE (reference sequence). The CDR3 extends over 16 amino acids. The chain's CDR3 is CASSLNQGALGEKLFF. The full variable domain, with the rest looked up from reference TRBV5-4 and TRBJ1-4, is ETGVTQSPTHLIKTRGQQVTLRCSSQSGHNTVSWYQQALGQGPQFIFQYYREEENGRGNFPPRFSGLQFPNYSSELNVNALELDDSALYLCASSLNQGALGEKLFFGSGTQLSVL.

This chain uses TRBV28 with TRBJ2-7; checking the TCRdb D call of TRBD1 is not possible without DNA. The length of the CDR3 is 16 residues. The germline V gene encodes CDR1 MDHEN and CDR2 SYDVKM. The CDR3 spells CASSLLSGSAPYEQYF. The variable domain in full, with the rest retrieved from reference TRBV28 and TRBJ2-7, is DVKVTQSSRYLVKRTGEKVFLECVQDMDHENMFWYRQDPGLGLRLIYFSYDVKMKEKGDIPEGYSVSREKKERFSLILESASTNQTSMYLCASSLLSGSAPYEQYFGPGTRLTVT.

The V call is TRBV5-6, the J call TRBJ1-1; the TCRdb call, TRBD1, lacks DNA for checking. This CDR3 is 13 amino acids long. The germline V gene encodes CDR1 SGHDT and CDR2 YYEEEE. CDR3 sequence reads: CASTAQGVAEAFF.

V and J are TRBV25-1 and TRBJ1-5; the TCRdb call, TRBD1, lacks DNA for checking. Germline CDR1 and CDR2: MGHDK and SYGVNS. There are 15 residues in the CDR3. CDR3 residues: CASWRKGTENQPQHF.

This sequence joins TRBV24-1 and TRBJ2-5; TCRdb reports TRBD1, a call that lacks DNA to check it against. Germline V CDR1 and CDR2: KGHDR, SFDVKD. The CDR3 is 13 amino acids. The CDR3 region is CAAGTEGKETQYF.

The CDR3 region is CASSYSSSSGGAYEQYF. The J gene is TRBJ2-7, the V gene TRBV6-5; TCRdb lists TRBD2, though no DNA is available to test this call. The length of the CDR3 is 17 residues. Germline CDR1 is MNHEY and CDR2 is SVGAGI.

The rearrangement joins TRBV2 to TRBJ1-5; TCRdb selects TRBD1, and the lack of DNA leaves this call unchecked. This CDR3 contains 15 residues. CDR1 and CDR2 (germline): SNHLY, FYNNEI. Here the CDR3 reads CASSEAWGVGQPQHF.

V usage is TRBV7-9 and J usage is TRBJ2-6. The germline CDR1 and CDR2 sequences are SEHNR and FQNEAQ (reference sequence). There are 13 residues in the CDR3. This CDR3 reads CASVSTWANVLTF.